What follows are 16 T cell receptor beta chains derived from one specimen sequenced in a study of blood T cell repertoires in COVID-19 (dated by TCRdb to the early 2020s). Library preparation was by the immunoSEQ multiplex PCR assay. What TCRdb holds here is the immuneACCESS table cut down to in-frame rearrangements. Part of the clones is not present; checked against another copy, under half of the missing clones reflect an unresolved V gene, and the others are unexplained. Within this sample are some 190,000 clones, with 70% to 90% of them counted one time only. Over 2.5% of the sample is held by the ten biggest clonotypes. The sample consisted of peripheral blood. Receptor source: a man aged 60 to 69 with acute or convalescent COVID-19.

The CDR3 DNA sequence: TGTGCCAGGGTACAGGGGGCTAATGAAAAACTGTTTTTT. The encoded protein is CARVQGANEKLFF. The rearrangement links TRBV21-1 to TRBJ1-4; the table calls TRBD1, which could not be checked here. TRBV21-1 is labeled a pseudogene. This CDR3 has 13 residues.

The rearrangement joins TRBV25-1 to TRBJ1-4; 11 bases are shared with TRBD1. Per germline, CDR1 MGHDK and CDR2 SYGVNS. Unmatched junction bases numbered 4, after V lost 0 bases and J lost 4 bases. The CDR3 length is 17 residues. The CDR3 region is CASSEYPGQGGNEKLFF. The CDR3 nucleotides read TGTGCCAGCAGTGAATATCCGGGACAGGGGGGTAATGAAAAACTGTTTTTT.

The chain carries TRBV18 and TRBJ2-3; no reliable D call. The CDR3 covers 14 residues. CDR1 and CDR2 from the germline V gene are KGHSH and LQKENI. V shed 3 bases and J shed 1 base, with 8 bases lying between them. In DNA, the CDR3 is TGTGCCAGCTCACCCGGGTCCGGCACAGATACGCAGTATTTT. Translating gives CASSPGSGTDTQYF.

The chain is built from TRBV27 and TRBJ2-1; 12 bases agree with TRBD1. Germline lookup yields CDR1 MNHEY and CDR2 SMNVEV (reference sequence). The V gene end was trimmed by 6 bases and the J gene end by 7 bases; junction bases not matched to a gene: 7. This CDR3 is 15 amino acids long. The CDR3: CASSSGQGAGNEQFF. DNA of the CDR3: TGTGCCAGCAGCTCGGGACAGGGGGCAGGGAATGAGCAGTTCTTC.

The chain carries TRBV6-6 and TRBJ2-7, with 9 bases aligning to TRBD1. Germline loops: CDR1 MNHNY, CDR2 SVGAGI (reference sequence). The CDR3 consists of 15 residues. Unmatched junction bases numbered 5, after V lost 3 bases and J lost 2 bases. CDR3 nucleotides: TGTGCCAGCAGTTATACGGGACAGGGAACCTACGAGCAGTACTTC. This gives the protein CASSYTGQGTYEQYF.

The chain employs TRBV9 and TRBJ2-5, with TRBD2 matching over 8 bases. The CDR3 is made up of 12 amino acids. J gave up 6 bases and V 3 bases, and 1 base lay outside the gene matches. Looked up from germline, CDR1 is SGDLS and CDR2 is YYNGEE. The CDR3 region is CASSASGQTQYF. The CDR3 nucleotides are TGTGCCAGCAGCGCTAGCGGGCAGACCCAGTACTTC.

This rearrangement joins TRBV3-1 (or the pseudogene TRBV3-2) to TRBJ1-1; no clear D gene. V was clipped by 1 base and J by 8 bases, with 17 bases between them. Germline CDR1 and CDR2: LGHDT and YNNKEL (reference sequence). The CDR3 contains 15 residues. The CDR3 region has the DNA TGTGCCAGCAGCCAAGGGTCAGTCGGTGGGCAAGAAGCTTTCTTT. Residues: CASSQGSVGGQEAFF.

The CDR3 sequence is CASTSSRGTYEQYF. The CDR3 nucleotides are TGTGCCAGCACCTCTTCGCGGGGTACCTACGAGCAGTACTTC. The rearrangement uses TRBV27 and TRBJ2-7, with D possibly TRBD2 on 6 matching bases. Trimming left V 7 bases short and J 2 bases short, with 15 bases between. The CDR3 loop spans 14 amino acids. Germline loops: CDR1 MNHEY, CDR2 SMNVEV (reference sequence).

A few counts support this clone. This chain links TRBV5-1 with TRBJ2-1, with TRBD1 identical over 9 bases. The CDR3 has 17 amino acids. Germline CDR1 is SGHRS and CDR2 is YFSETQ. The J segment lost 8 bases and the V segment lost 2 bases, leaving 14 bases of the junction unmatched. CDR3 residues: CASSFPTRDRGLYEQFF. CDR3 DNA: TGCGCCAGCAGCTTCCCGACTAGAGACAGGGGGTTATATGAGCAGTTCTTC. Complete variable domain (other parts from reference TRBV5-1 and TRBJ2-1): KAGVTQTPRYLIKTRGQQVTLSCSPISGHRSVSWYQQTPGQGLQFLFEYFSETQRNKGNFPGRFSGRQFSNSRSEMNVSTLELGDSALYLCASSFPTRDRGLYEQFFGPGTRLTVL.

CDR3 nucleotides: TGTGCCAGCAGCTCGGGACAGTTCCCCTACGAGCAGTACTTC. This sequence encodes CASSSGQFPYEQYF. V and J are TRBV9 and TRBJ2-7, with 7 positions matching TRBD1. Germline assignment: CDR1 SGDLS and CDR2 YYNGEE. The CDR3 has 14 amino acids. J lost 2 bases, V lost 4 bases, and 6 bases had no gene match.

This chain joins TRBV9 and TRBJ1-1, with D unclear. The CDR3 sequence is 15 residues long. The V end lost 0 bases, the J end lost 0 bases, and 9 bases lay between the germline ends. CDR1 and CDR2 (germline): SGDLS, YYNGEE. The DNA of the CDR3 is TGTGCCAGCAGCGTAGGAGGCCTTCTGAACACTGAAGCTTTCTTT. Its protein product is CASSVGGLLNTEAFF. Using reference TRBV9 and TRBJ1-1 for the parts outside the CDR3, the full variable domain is DSGVTQTPKHLITATGQRVTLRCSPRSGDLSVYWYQQSLDQGLQFLIQYYNGEERAKGNILERFSAQQFPDLHSELNLSSLELGDSALYFCASSVGGLLNTEAFFGQGTRLTVV.

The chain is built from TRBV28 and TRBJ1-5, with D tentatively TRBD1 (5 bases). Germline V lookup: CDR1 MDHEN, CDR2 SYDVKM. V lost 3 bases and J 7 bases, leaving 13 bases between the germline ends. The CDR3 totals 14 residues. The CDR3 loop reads CASSFPREGQPQHF. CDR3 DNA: TGTGCCAGCAGTTTCCCACGGGAGGGGCAGCCCCAGCATTTT.

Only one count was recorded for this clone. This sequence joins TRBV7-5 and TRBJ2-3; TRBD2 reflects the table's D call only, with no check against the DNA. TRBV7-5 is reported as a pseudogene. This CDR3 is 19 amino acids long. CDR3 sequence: CVRSFAYPNLAGAADTQYF. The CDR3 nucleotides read TGTGTCAGAAGCTTCGCCTACCCCAACCTAGCGGGAGCCGCAGATACGCAGTATTTT.

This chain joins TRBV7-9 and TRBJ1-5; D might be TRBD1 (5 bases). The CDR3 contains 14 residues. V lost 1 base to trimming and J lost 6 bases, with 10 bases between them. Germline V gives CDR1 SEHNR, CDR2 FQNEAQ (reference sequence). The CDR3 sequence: CASSLGGSGQPQHF. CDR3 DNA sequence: TGTGCCAGCAGCTTAGGGGGCTCGGGTCAGCCCCAGCATTTT.

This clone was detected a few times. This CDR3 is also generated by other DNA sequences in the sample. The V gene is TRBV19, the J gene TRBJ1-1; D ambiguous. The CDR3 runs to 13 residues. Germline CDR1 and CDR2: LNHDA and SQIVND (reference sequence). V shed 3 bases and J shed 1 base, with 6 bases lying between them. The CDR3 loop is CASSIRGNTEAFF. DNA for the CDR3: TGTGCCAGTAGTATTCGGGGGAACACTGAAGCTTTCTTT.

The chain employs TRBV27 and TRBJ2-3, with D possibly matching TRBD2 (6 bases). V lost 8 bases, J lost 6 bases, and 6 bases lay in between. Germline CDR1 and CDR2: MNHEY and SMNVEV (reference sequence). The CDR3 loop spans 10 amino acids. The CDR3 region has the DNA TGTGCCAGCGGGAGGGATACGCAGTATTTT. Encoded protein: CASGRDTQYF.